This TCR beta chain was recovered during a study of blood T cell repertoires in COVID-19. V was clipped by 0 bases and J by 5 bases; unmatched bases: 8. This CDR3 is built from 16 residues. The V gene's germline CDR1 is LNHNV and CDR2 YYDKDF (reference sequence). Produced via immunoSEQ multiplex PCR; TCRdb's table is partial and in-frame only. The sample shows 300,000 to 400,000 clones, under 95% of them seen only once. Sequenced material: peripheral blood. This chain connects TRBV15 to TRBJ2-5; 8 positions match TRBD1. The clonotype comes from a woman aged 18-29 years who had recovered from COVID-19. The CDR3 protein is CATSRDLPGGAETQYF. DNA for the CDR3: TGTGCCACCAGCAGAGATCTGCCAGGGGGCGCCGAGACCCAGTACTTC.